A single sample gave rise to the 25 T cell receptor beta chains below, sequenced in a study of control samples from healthy donors and cancer patients (dated by TCRdb to 2018 to 2021). Library preparation employed the immunoSEQ multiplex PCR assay. TCRdb limited this immuneACCESS table to in-frame rearrangements with V and J called. A share of clones is missing; checked studies link under half to unresolved V genes, and the rest is unexplained. Within this sample are approximately 63,000 clones, with about 82% of them counted one time only. The ten largest clonotypes hold roughly 5% of the sample. The sample taken for sequencing was blood. These receptors were collected from a man aged 35-49 years in good health.

The chain uses TRBV11-3 and TRBJ2-2, with 9 bases lining up with TRBD1. The CDR3 covers 15 residues. J was trimmed by 4 bases and V by 2 bases; bases with no gene match: 2. Germline V gene sequence: CDR1 SGHNT, CDR2 YENEEA. In DNA form, the CDR3 reads TGTGCCAGCAGCTTAAGACAGGGGGGCACCGGGGAGCTGTTTTTT. It is translated as CASSLRQGGTGELFF.

The CDR3 DNA follows: TGTGCCACCAGTGATGTAGACAAGCCCTACGAGCAGTACTTC. Translating gives CATSDVDKPYEQYF. The chain carries TRBV24-1 and TRBJ2-7; D remains ambiguous. CDR3 length: 14 amino acids. The germline V and J ends were trimmed by 3 bases and 2 bases, with 10 bases remaining between them. The germline gives CDR1 KGHDR, CDR2 SFDVKD.

The CDR3 protein is CASKETGPRAGYTF. CDR3 coding DNA: TGTGCCAGCAAAGAGACAGGGCCACGGGCCGGCTACACCTTC. The chain joins TRBV2 to TRBJ1-2; 7 positions agree with TRBD1. With 7 bases clipped from V and 8 bases from J, the junction kept 13 bases outside the gene matches. The length of the CDR3 is 14 residues. Per germline, CDR1 SNHLY and CDR2 FYNNEI.

This clone was counted once. V gene TRBV10-3 combines with J gene TRBJ1-2, with D possibly being TRBD1 (5 bases). Germline V lookup: CDR1 ENHRY, CDR2 SYGVKD. The ends were cut back, 6 bases at V and 8 bases at J, with 19 bases in the middle. The CDR3 length is 14 residues. As DNA, the CDR3 is TGTGCCATCAGCGCTTCCCGGGGGGAGAGCGGCTACACCTTC. Protein: CAISASRGESGYTF.

Many counts were recorded for this clone. The V and J genes are TRBV5-4 and TRBJ2-1; D is possibly TRBD1 (6 bases). The V gene's germline CDR1 is SGHNT and CDR2 YYREEE (reference sequence). V gave up 2 bases and J gave up 15 bases, with 18 bases separating them. The CDR3 loop spans 13 amino acids. The CDR3 DNA reads TGTGCCAGCAGCTTAAGGGACAACCCAACGAGGTTCTTC. Protein sequence: CASSLRDNPTRFF.

This clone showed up just a few times. The chain is built from TRBV4-2 and TRBJ2-1; D possibly corresponds to TRBD2 (6 bases). The CDR3 is made up of 15 amino acids. V lost 1 base and J lost 6, with 13 bases in between. Per germline, CDR1 LGHNA and CDR2 YNFKEQ. The CDR3 DNA follows: TGTGCCAGCAGCCAAGTCCTCGGGAGCGCCAATGAGCAGTTCTTC. This encodes CASSQVLGSANEQFF.

The V call is TRBV4-3, the J call TRBJ2-2; no reliable D call. The CDR3 length is 16 residues. The V gene's germline CDR1 is LGHNA and CDR2 YSLEER. Trimming pared 1 base from V and 6 bases from J, leaving 15 bases between. The chain's CDR3 is CASSQAFGSMAGELFF. DNA for the CDR3: TGCGCCAGCAGCCAAGCGTTTGGCTCAATGGCCGGGGAGCTGTTTTTT.

The rearrangement uses TRBV19 and TRBJ2-5, with TRBD2 matching over 15 bases. Germline V gene data show CDR1 as LNHDA and CDR2 as SQIVND (reference sequence). The CDR3 has 16 amino acids. Germline trimming cut 6 bases from V and 5 bases from J; bases unmatched to any gene: 7. The CDR3 protein is CASRRTSGRGGETQYF. The DNA for the CDR3 is TGTGCCAGTAGAAGGACTAGCGGGAGGGGAGGGGAGACCCAGTACTTC. Full variable domain (outside the CDR3, taken from reference TRBV19 and TRBJ2-5): DGGITQSPKYLFRKEGQNVTLSCEQNLNHDAMYWYRQDPGQGLRLIYYSQIVNDFQKGDIAEGYSVSREKKESFPLTVTSAQKNPTAFYLCASRRTSGRGGETQYFGPGTRLLVL.

The J gene is TRBJ1-3, the V gene TRBV5-1; D is unresolved. V was cut by 0 bases and J by 1 base, with 2 bases left in between. The CDR3 sequence is 13 residues long. Looked up from germline, CDR1 is SGHRS and CDR2 is YFSETQ. This chain's CDR3 is CASSLESGNTIYF. The CDR3 DNA follows: TGCGCCAGCAGCTTGGAGTCTGGAAACACCATATATTTT.

The chain employs TRBV6-2 or TRBV6-3 and TRBJ2-5; 7 positions agree with TRBD2. The length of the CDR3 is 14 residues. From germline, CDR1 is MNHEY and CDR2 SVGEGT. V lost 5 bases, J lost 3 bases, and 6 bases stayed unmatched. CDR3 sequence reads: CASSRSLAEETQYF. In DNA, the CDR3 is TGTGCCAGCAGTCGAAGTCTAGCGGAAGAGACCCAGTACTTC.

The table lists this clone with a count of one. The chain employs TRBV24-1 and TRBJ2-2, with 9 bases fitting TRBD1. Losses at the gene ends were 3 bases for V and 5 bases for J; bases not matched to a gene: 12. This CDR3 is built from 18 residues. Germline V gene sequence: CDR1 KGHDR, CDR2 SFDVKD. The CDR3 region is CATSDPTPGQGRTGELFF. In nucleotides, the CDR3 is TGTGCCACCAGTGATCCCACCCCCGGACAGGGGAGGACCGGGGAGCTGTTTTTT.

The rearrangement uses TRBV6-5 and TRBJ1-6; the match to TRBD1 covers 7 bases. This CDR3 contains 14 residues. Germline CDR1 and CDR2: MNHEY and SVGAGI. After removal of 10 bases from V and 5 bases from J, the junction contained 8 bases not matched to a gene. This CDR3 is CATVLDRHNSPLHF. The CDR3 nucleotides read TGTGCCACCGTATTGGACAGGCATAATTCACCCCTCCACTTT.

CDR3 DNA sequence: TGTGCCAGCAGCTTAGAGGCAGGGGATGGCTACACCTTC. It yields the protein CASSLEAGDGYTF. This chain uses TRBV7-2 with TRBJ1-2; TRBD1 is a possible D gene (6 bases). The germline V and J ends were trimmed by 1 base and 6 bases, with 9 bases remaining between them. Germline CDR1 and CDR2: SGHTA and FQGNSA. The CDR3 length is 13 residues.

V gene TRBV9 combines with J gene TRBJ1-1; D might be TRBD1 (5 bases). From germline, CDR1 is SGDLS and CDR2 YYNGEE. This CDR3 is built from 14 residues. Between the trimmed V and J ends, which lost 0 bases and 1 base, there was a span of 7 bases. The CDR3 coding sequence is TGTGCCAGCAGCGTAGCCGGACAGAACACTGAAGCTTTCTTT. Amino acids: CASSVAGQNTEAFF.

The chain couples TRBV29-1 to TRBJ2-2; 7 bases match TRBD1. Unmatched junction bases numbered 7, after V lost 0 bases and J lost 6 bases. Germline V lookup: CDR1 SQVTM, CDR2 ANQGSEA. The CDR3 extends over 15 amino acids. The CDR3: CSVEDSRGRPGELFF. The CDR3 region has the DNA TGCAGCGTTGAAGATTCGAGGGGGCGGCCCGGGGAGCTGTTTTTT.

There are a few counts of this clone. This rearrangement joins TRBV11-3 to TRBJ2-1, with 10 positions matching TRBD2. V was pared by 6 bases and J by 4 bases, with 6 bases of the junction left unmatched. This CDR3 region has 15 residues. From germline, CDR1 is SGHNT and CDR2 YENEEA. CDR3 DNA sequence: TGTGCCAGCAGTCAGCGGGGGGGCCTTTACAATGAGCAGTTCTTC. Translated: CASSQRGGLYNEQFF.

V and J are TRBV6-2 or TRBV6-3 and TRBJ2-2; D is perhaps TRBD1 (5 bases). CDR1 and CDR2 from the germline V gene are MNHEY and SVGEGT. This CDR3 is 14 amino acids long. Trimming removed 5 bases at V and 2 bases at J, with 9 bases between. The CDR3 here is CASSPTDNTGELFF. The CDR3 DNA reads as TGTGCCAGCAGTCCGACAGATAACACCGGGGAGCTGTTTTTT.

The chain recombines TRBV18 with TRBJ2-1; 11 nucleotides line up with TRBD2. This CDR3 contains 16 residues. Per the germline V gene, CDR1 is KGHSH and CDR2 is LQKENI. Germline trimming cut 5 bases from V and 0 bases from J; bases unmatched to any gene: 3. The CDR3 here is CASSASGGTSYNEQFF. CDR3 nucleotides: TGTGCCAGCTCAGCTAGCGGGGGGACCTCCTACAATGAGCAGTTCTTC.

The CDR3 DNA reads as TGTGCCAGCAGTTTATTAACAGGGGCGTCCTATGGCTACACCTTC. Protein sequence: CASSLLTGASYGYTF. The genes are TRBV27 and TRBJ1-2; 7 nucleotides match TRBD1. V lost 1 base to trimming and J lost 4 bases; unmatched junction nucleotides: 6. Germline values: CDR1 MNHEY, CDR2 SMNVEV (reference sequence). The CDR3 spans 15 residues.

Here the CDR3 reads CASSQDSGLAGVQNEQFF. The CDR3 DNA reads TGTGCCAGCAGCCAAGATTCCGGACTAGCGGGAGTTCAGAATGAGCAGTTCTTC. This sequence joins TRBV4-2 and TRBJ2-1, with 13 nucleotides matching TRBD2. The CDR3 extends over 18 amino acids. J was trimmed by 7 bases and V by 0 bases; bases with no gene match: 9. Per the germline V gene, CDR1 is LGHNA and CDR2 is YNFKEQ.

The rearrangement uses TRBV9 and TRBJ1-2, with TRBD1 identical over 10 bases. Germline V gene sequence: CDR1 SGDLS, CDR2 YYNGEE. The CDR3 sequence is 15 residues long. Germline trimming cut 1 base from V and 4 bases from J; bases unmatched to any gene: 4. The CDR3 spells CASSVTGTGVYGYTF. CDR3 coding DNA: TGTGCCAGCAGCGTAACCGGGACAGGGGTCTATGGCTACACCTTC.

The rearrangement links TRBV7-2 to TRBJ2-3; 7 nucleotides match TRBD2. V dropped 4 bases and J dropped 1; count of bases not matched to a gene: 2. Germline V gene lookup returns CDR1 SGHTA and CDR2 FQGNSA. There are 14 residues in the CDR3. The CDR3 loop is CASSYGLGTDTQYF. For the CDR3, the DNA is TGTGCCAGCAGCTACGGACTAGGCACAGATACGCAGTATTTT. The whole variable domain, remainder taken from reference TRBV7-2 and TRBJ2-3, is GAGVSQSPSNKVTEKGKDVELRCDPISGHTALYWYRQSLGQGLEFLIYFQGNSAPDKSGLPSDRFSAERTGGSVSTLTIQRTQQEDSAVYLCASSYGLGTDTQYFGPGTRLTVL.

The chain employs TRBV7-3 and TRBJ2-2; D is possibly TRBD2 (6 bases). The CDR3 has 16 amino acids. Germline V gene sequence: CDR1 SGHTA, CDR2 FQGTGA. With 2 bases removed from V and 7 bases from J, the gap between germline ends came to 17 bases. The CDR3 reads CASSLLGTPVGGELFF. Written as DNA, the CDR3 is TGTGCCAGCAGCTTACTCGGGACTCCCGTGGGCGGGGAGCTGTTTTTT. The full variable domain, with the rest looked up from reference TRBV7-3 and TRBJ2-2, is GAGVSQTPSNKVTEKGKYVELRCDPISGHTALYWYRQSLGQGPEFLIYFQGTGAADDSGLPNDRFFAVRPEGSVSTLKIQRTERGDSAVYLCASSLLGTPVGGELFFGEGSRLTVL.

V is TRBV12-3 or TRBV12-4 and J is TRBJ1-1, with D uncertain. The germline V and J ends were trimmed by 6 bases and 0 bases, with 5 bases remaining between them. The CDR3 is 12 amino acids. The CDR3 DNA sequence: TGTGCCAGCAGCGATTTGAACACTGAAGCTTTCTTT. It translates to CASSDLNTEAFF.

V and J are TRBV7-3 and TRBJ1-6; 8 positions match TRBD1. There are 14 residues in the CDR3. Germline CDR1 reads SGHTA; CDR2 reads FQGTGA. After removal of 4 bases from V and 9 bases from J, the junction contained 5 bases not matched to a gene. CDR3 residues: CASSSTGARSPLHF. The CDR3 nucleotides read TGTGCCAGCAGCTCGACAGGGGCGCGTTCACCCCTCCACTTT.